The 8 T cell receptor beta chains below were found in one sample sequenced in a study of cytomegalovirus exposure and HLA in healthy donors. The PCR employed 60 Vbeta primers together with 13 Jbeta primers. The table came from immunoSEQ multiplex PCR; TCRdb's copy has only in-frame clones and leaves some out. The table includes under 250,000 clones, under 85% detected once. The specimen was PBMCs. The receptors here all came from a woman aged 50 to 60 in good health and CMV-seropositive.

Notes on this clone: Other nucleotide sequences in the sample specify the same CDR3. This rearrangement joins TRBV5-1 to TRBJ2-5; 7 positions match TRBD1. CDR1 is SGHRS, CDR2 YFSETQ, per germline. V shed 0 bases, J shed 2 bases, and the junction held 4 bases outside the gene matches. CDR3 length equals 15 residues. The CDR3 spells CASSLVGDRQETQYF. The CDR3 coding sequence is TGCGCCAGCAGCTTGGTTGGGGACAGACAAGAGACCCAGTACTTC.

The chain links TRBV11-2 to TRBJ2-2, with D possibly being TRBD2 (6 bases). This CDR3 is 14 amino acids long. The V end lost 5 bases, the J end lost 3 bases, and 10 bases lay between the germline ends. The germline CDR1 and CDR2 sequences are SGHAT and FQNNGV. CDR3: CASSPRGYTGELFF. The CDR3 DNA sequence: TGTGCCAGCAGCCCCCGGGGGTACACCGGGGAGCTGTTTTTT.

The genes are TRBV7-2 and TRBJ2-7; 10 bases map to TRBD1. With V trimmed by 4 bases and J by 2 bases, 8 bases remained unmatched. Germline values: CDR1 SGHTA, CDR2 FQGNSA. The CDR3 loop spans 16 amino acids. CDR3 coding DNA: TGTGCCAGCAGCTCGAGGAGGGACAGGGGACCCTACGAGCAGTACTTC. This translates into CASSSRRDRGPYEQYF. Full variable domain (missing parts from reference TRBV7-2 and TRBJ2-7): GAGVSQSPSNKVTEKGKDVELRCDPISGHTALYWYRQSLGQGLEFLIYFQGNSAPDKSGLPSDRFSAERTGGSVSTLTIQRTQQEDSAVYLCASSSRRDRGPYEQYFGPGTRLTVT.

This chain links TRBV5-1 with TRBJ1-2; 10 bases align to TRBD1. The germline V gene has CDR1 SGHRS and CDR2 YFSETQ. The V and J ends lost 3 bases and 4 bases, in that order; junction bases with no gene match: 6. This CDR3 spans 15 amino acids. The CDR3 region is CASSWGQGSLYGYTF. In nucleotides, the CDR3 is TGCGCCAGCAGCTGGGGACAGGGGTCCCTCTATGGCTACACCTTC.

This rearrangement joins TRBV29-1 to TRBJ1-4; 8 nucleotides agree with TRBD1. The CDR3 extends over 13 amino acids. After removal of 7 bases from V and 6 bases from J, the junction contained 7 bases not matched to a gene. Germline V gene sequence: CDR1 SQVTM, CDR2 ANQGSEA. The CDR3 DNA reads TGCAGCGCACCGACAGGGGAAGATGAAAAACTGTTTTTT. Its protein is CSAPTGEDEKLFF.

This rearrangement joins TRBV7-9 to TRBJ2-5; perhaps TRBD1 as D (5 bases). The V gene lost 4 bases and the J gene lost 2 bases, with 20 bases spanning the gap. Germline loops: CDR1 SEHNR, CDR2 FQNEAQ (reference sequence). The CDR3 is 17 residues long. The CDR3 loop reads CASSSNNIREPQETQYF. The CDR3 bases are TGTGCCAGCAGCTCGAATAACATCAGGGAACCACAAGAGACCCAGTACTTC.

The chain is built from TRBV10-1 and TRBJ1-1; D gene unclear. V was trimmed by 0 bases and J by 7 bases, leaving 9 bases between them. This CDR3 is built from 13 residues. Germline V lookup: CDR1 WNHNN, CDR2 SYGVQD (reference sequence). CDR3 nucleotide sequence: TGCGCCAGCAGTGAGTCCGGCCAGGATGAAGCTTTCTTT. Its translation: CASSESGQDEAFF.

This chain uses TRBV7-3 with TRBJ1-1; possibly TRBD1 for D (6 bases). In germline, CDR1 is SGHTA, CDR2 FQGTGA. V dropped 5 bases and J dropped 0 bases, with 19 bases sitting between them. CDR3 length: 17 residues. In DNA form, the CDR3 reads TGTGCCAGCAGCCTGGACAGTAATGGAAACATGAACACTGAAGCTTTCTTT. It is translated as CASSLDSNGNMNTEAFF.